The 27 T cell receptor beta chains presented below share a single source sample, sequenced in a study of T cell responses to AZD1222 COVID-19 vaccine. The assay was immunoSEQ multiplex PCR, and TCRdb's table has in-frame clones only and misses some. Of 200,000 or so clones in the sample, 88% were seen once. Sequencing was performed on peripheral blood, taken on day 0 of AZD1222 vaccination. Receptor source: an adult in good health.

CDR3 in DNA: TGTGCCAGCAACGATGCTGATACGCAGTATTTT. This encodes CASNDADTQYF. The chain joins TRBV6-5 to TRBJ2-3; no definite D call. The V gene lost 7 bases and the J gene lost 6 bases, with 8 bases spanning the gap. Germline V gene data show CDR1 as MNHEY and CDR2 as SVGAGI. This CDR3 is built from 11 residues.

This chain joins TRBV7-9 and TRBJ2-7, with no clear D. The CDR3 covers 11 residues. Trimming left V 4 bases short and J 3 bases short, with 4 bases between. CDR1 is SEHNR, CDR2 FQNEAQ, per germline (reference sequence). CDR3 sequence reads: CASSSIYEQYF. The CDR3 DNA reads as TGTGCCAGCAGCTCAATCTACGAGCAGTACTTC.

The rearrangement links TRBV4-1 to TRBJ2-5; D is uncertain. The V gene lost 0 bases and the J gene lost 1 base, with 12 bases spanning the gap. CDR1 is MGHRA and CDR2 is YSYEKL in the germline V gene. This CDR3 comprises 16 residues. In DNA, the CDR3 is TGCGCCAGCAGCCAAGATCACTGGGGATCCCAAGAGACCCAGTACTTC. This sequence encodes CASSQDHWGSQETQYF.

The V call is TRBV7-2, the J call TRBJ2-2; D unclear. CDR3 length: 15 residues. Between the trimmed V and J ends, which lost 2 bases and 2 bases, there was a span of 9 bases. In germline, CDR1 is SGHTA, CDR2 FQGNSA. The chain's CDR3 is CASSLFWANTGELFF. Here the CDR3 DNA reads TGTGCCAGCAGCTTATTCTGGGCAAACACCGGGGAGCTGTTTTTT.

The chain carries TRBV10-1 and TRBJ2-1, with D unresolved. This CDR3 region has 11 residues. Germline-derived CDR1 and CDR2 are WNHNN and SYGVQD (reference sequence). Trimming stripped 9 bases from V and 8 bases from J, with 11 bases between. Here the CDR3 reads CARLDCDEQFF. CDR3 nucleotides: TGCGCCAGATTAGACTGTGATGAGCAGTTCTTC.

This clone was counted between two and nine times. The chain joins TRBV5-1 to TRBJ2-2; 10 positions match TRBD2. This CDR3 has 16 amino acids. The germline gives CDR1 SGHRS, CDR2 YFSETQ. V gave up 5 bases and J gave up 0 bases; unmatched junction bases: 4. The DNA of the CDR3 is TGCGCCAGCAGTTTCCTAGCGGGGGCGAACACCGGGGAGCTGTTTTTT. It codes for CASSFLAGANTGELFF.

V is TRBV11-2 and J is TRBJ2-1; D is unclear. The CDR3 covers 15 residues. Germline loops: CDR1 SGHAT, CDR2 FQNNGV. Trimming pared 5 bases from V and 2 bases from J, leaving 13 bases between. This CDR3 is CASSQEPRTYNEQFF. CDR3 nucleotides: TGTGCCAGCAGCCAGGAACCTCGGACCTACAATGAGCAGTTCTTC.

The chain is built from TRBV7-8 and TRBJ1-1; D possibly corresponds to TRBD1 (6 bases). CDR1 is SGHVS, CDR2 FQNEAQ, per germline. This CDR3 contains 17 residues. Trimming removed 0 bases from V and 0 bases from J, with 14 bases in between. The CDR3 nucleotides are TGTGCCAGCAGCTTAGCGGTGTTTGGGGGCATGAACACTGAAGCTTTCTTT. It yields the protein CASSLAVFGGMNTEAFF.

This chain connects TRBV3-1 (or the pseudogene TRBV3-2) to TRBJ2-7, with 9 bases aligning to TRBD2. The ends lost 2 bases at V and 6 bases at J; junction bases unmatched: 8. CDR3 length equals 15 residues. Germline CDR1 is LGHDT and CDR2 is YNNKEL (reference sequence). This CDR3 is CASSQQAGGPGEQYF. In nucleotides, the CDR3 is TGTGCCAGCAGCCAACAAGCGGGGGGACCGGGCGAGCAGTACTTC.

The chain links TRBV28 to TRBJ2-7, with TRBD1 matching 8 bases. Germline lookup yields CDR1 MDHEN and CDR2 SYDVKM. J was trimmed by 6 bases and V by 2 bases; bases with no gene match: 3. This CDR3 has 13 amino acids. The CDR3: CASSLRTGREQYF. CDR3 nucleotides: TGTGCCAGCAGTTTAAGGACAGGGCGCGAGCAGTACTTC. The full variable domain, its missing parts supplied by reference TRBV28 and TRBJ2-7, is DVKVTQSSRYLVKRTGEKVFLECVQDMDHENMFWYRQDPGLGLRLIYFSYDVKMKEKGDIPEGYSVSREKKERFSLILESASTNQTSMYLCASSLRTGREQYFGPGTRLTVT.

CDR3 bases: TGTGCCAGCAGTTTACAGCTGGGGGCCCTAGCGGCCACAGATACGCAGTATTTT. Translation gives CASSLQLGALAATDTQYF. V and J are TRBV28 and TRBJ2-3, with D perhaps TRBD2 (7 bases). V lost 2 bases, J lost 2 bases, and 20 bases lay in between. The CDR3 has 18 amino acids. Germline CDR1 reads MDHEN; CDR2 reads SYDVKM.

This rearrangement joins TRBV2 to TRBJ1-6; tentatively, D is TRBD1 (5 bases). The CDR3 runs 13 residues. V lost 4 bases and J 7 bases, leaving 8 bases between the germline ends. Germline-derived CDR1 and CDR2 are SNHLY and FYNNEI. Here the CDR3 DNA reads TGTGCCAGCAGTGGGGACGGAAATTCACCCCTCCACTTT. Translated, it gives CASSGDGNSPLHF.

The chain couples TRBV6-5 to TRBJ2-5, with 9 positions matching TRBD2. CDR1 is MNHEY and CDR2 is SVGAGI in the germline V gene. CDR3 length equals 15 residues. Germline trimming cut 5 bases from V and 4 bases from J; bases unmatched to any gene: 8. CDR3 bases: TGTGCCAGCAGTCCGAGGGGCGGGGGGGCAGAGACCCAGTACTTC. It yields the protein CASSPRGGGAETQYF.

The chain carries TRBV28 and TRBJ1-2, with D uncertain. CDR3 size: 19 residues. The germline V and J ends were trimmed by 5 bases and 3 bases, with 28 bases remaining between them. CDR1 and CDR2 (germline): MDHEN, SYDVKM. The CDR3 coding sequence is TGTGCCAGCAGTCCCTTCCCCGGCAGCCTGGTTAAGCGAGACTATGGCTACACCTTC. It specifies CASSPFPGSLVKRDYGYTF.

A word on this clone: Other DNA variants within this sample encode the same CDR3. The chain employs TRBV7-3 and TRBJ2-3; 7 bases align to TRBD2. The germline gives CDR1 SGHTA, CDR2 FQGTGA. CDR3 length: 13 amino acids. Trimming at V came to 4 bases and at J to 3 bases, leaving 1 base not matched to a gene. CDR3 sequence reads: CASSSGGTDTQYF. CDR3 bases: TGTGCCAGCAGCTCCGGGGGGACAGATACGCAGTATTTT.

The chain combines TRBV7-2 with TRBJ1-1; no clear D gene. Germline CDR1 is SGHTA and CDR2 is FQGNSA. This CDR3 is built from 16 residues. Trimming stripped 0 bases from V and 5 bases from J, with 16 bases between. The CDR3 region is CASSLALGVWETEAFF. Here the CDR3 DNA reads TGTGCCAGCAGCTTAGCGCTCGGGGTGTGGGAGACTGAAGCTTTCTTT.

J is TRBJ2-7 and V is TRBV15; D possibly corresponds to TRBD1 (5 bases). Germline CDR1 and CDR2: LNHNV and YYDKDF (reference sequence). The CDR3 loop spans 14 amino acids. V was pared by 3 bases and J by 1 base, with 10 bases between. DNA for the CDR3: TGTGCCACCAGCAGCGGCACAGGTTCCTACGAGCAGTACTTC. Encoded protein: CATSSGTGSYEQYF.

The CDR3 nucleotides are TGTGCCAGCAGTTTAGGGGGGAGTCAGCCCCAGCATTTT. It yields the protein CASSLGGSQPQHF. V gene TRBV12-3 or TRBV12-4 combines with J gene TRBJ1-5, with D tentatively TRBD1 (5 bases). With 1 base removed from V and 6 bases from J, the gap between germline ends came to 7 bases. This CDR3 has 13 amino acids.

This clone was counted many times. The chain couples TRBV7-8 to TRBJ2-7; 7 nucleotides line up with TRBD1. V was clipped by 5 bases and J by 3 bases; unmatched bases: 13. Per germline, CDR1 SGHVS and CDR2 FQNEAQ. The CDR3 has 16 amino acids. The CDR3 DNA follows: TGTGCCAGCAGCCCGAGACAAGGCAGGGGGAGCTACGAGCAGTACTTC. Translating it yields CASSPRQGRGSYEQYF.

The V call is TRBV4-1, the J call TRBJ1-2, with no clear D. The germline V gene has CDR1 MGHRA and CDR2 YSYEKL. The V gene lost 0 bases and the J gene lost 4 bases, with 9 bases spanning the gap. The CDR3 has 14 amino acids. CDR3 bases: TGCGCCAGCAGCCAAGAACCGCGGGGCTATGGCTACACCTTC. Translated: CASSQEPRGYGYTF.

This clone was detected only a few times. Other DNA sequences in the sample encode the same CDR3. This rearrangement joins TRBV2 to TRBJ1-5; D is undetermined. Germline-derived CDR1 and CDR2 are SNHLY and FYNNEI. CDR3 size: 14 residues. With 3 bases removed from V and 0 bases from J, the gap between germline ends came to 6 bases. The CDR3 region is CASSDANSNQPQHF. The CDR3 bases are TGTGCCAGCAGTGATGCTAATAGCAATCAGCCCCAGCATTTT.

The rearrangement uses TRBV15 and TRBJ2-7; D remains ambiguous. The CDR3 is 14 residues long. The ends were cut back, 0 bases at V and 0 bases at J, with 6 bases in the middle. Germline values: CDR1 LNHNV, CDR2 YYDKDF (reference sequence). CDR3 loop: CATSRERNSYEQYF. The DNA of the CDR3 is TGTGCCACCAGCAGAGAGCGAAACTCCTACGAGCAGTACTTC.

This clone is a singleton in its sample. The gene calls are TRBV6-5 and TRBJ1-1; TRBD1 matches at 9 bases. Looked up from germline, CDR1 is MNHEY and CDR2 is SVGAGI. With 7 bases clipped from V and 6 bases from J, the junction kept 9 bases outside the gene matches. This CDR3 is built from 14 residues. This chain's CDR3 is CASNRGQGLSEAFF. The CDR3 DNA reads TGTGCCAGCAACAGGGGACAGGGTTTATCTGAAGCTTTCTTT.

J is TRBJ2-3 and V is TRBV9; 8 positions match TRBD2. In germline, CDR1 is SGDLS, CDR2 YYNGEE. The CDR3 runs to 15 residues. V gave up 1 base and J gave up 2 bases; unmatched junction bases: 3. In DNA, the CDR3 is TGTGCCAGCAGCGTAATAGCGGGGATCACAGATACGCAGTATTTT. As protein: CASSVIAGITDTQYF.

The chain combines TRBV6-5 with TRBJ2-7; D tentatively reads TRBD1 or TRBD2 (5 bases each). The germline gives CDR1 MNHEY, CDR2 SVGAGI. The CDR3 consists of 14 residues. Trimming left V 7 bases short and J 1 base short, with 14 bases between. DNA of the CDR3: TGTGCCAGCAAGCTTACGGGACCTTCCTACGAGCAGTACTTC. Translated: CASKLTGPSYEQYF.

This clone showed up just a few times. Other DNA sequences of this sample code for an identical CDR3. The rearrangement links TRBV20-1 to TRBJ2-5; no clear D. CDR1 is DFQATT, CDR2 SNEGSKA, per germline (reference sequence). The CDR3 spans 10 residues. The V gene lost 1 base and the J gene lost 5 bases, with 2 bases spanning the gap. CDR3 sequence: CSARVETQYF. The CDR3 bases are TGCAGTGCTAGAGTGGAGACCCAGTACTTC.

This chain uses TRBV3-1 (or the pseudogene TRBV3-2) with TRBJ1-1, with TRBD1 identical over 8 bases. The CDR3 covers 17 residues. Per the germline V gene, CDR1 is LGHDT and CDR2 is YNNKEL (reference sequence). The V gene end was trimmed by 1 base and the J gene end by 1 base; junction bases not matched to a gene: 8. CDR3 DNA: TGTGCCAGCAGCCAAGGAACTCAGGGGGCTTGGAACACTGAAGCTTTCTTT. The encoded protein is CASSQGTQGAWNTEAFF.